Shown below are 10 T cell receptor beta chains from a single sample sequenced in a study of blood T cell repertoires in COVID-19. Profiling relied on immunoSEQ multiplex PCR, and the TCRdb table lists in-frame clones only, not all of them. The sample has about 390,000 clones; around 87% are singletons. The specimen was peripheral blood. Source of these receptors: a woman between 55 and 75 years old with COVID-19, enrolled during active disease.

The chain links TRBV19 to TRBJ1-5; D is possibly TRBD1 (5 bases). The CDR3 contains 15 residues. Germline-derived CDR1 and CDR2 are LNHDA and SQIVND (reference sequence). Trimming shortened V by 3 bases and J by 7 bases, and 16 bases separated the two germline ends. The CDR3 DNA follows: TGTGCCAGTAGTATGGGGCGTGGAGGGGAACAGCCCCAGCATTTT. Translated, it gives CASSMGRGGEQPQHF. Filled out from reference TRBV19 and TRBJ1-5, the complete variable domain reads DGGITQSPKYLFRKEGQNVTLSCEQNLNHDAMYWYRQDPGQGLRLIYYSQIVNDFQKGDIAEGYSVSREKKESFPLTVTSAQKNPTAFYLCASSMGRGGEQPQHFGDGTRLSIL.

CDR3 sequence: CASSPPDRLYGYTF. Here the CDR3 DNA reads TGTGCCAGTAGTCCCCCGGACAGGCTCTATGGCTACACCTTC. The chain joins TRBV19 to TRBJ1-2, with 7 nucleotides matching TRBD1. Germline V gene sequence: CDR1 LNHDA, CDR2 SQIVND (reference sequence). The CDR3 length is 14 residues. V gave up 5 bases and J gave up 4 bases; unmatched junction bases: 7.

This rearrangement joins TRBV5-4 to TRBJ1-2, with 8 bases fitting TRBD1. There are 16 residues in the CDR3. Losses at the gene ends were 4 bases for V and 5 bases for J; bases not matched to a gene: 13. Per germline, CDR1 SGHNT and CDR2 YYREEE (reference sequence). The chain's CDR3 is CASSRAGGEIWYGYTF. The CDR3 coding sequence is TGTGCCAGCAGCAGGGCAGGGGGCGAAATTTGGTATGGCTACACCTTC.

The rearrangement uses TRBV6-6 and TRBJ1-2; possibly TRBD1 for D (6 bases). CDR3 length equals 13 residues. V lost 5 bases and J 5 bases, leaving 12 bases between the germline ends. Germline CDR1 reads MNHNY; CDR2 reads SVGAGI (reference sequence). Here the CDR3 reads CASSDPTGYGYTF. DNA for the CDR3: TGTGCCAGCAGTGACCCGACAGGATATGGCTACACCTTC.

The V call is TRBV9, the J call TRBJ2-4, with TRBD1 matching over 7 bases. Trimming took 1 base from V and 6 from J; bases not matched to a gene: 10. Germline V CDR1 and CDR2: SGDLS, YYNGEE. This CDR3 contains 16 residues. The CDR3 is CASSVSTGLGGNIQYF. CDR3 DNA: TGTGCCAGCAGCGTATCGACAGGGCTAGGGGGAAACATTCAGTACTTC.

The V call is TRBV18, the J call TRBJ1-2; 7 bases map to TRBD1. Germline V gene lookup returns CDR1 KGHSH and CDR2 LQKENI. This CDR3 comprises 14 residues. Unmatched junction bases numbered 10, after V lost 4 bases and J lost 8 bases. CDR3 nucleotides: TGTGCCAGCTCACTTACAGGGGACCCGGCGGGCTACACCTTC. Protein sequence: CASSLTGDPAGYTF.

The chain links TRBV3-1 (or the pseudogene TRBV3-2) to TRBJ2-3, with 8 bases identical to TRBD2. This CDR3 has 16 residues. The J segment lost 1 base and the V segment lost 0 bases, leaving 3 bases of the junction unmatched. Germline-derived CDR1 and CDR2 are LGHDT and YNNKEL (reference sequence). This CDR3 reads CASSQDRRGGTDTQYF. The CDR3 DNA reads as TGTGCCAGCAGCCAAGACCGGCGGGGGGGCACAGATACGCAGTATTTT.

The V and J genes are TRBV5-1 and TRBJ2-7; no reliable D call. CDR3 length: 12 amino acids. V gave up 0 bases and J gave up 6 bases, with 7 bases separating them. Germline loops: CDR1 SGHRS, CDR2 YFSETQ. Here the CDR3 DNA reads TGCGCCAGCAGCTTGGTCGGTTCCGAGCAGTACTTC. Translation gives CASSLVGSEQYF.

CDR3 region: CASSTRGSSLEQYF. The CDR3 DNA reads TGTGCCAGCAGCACCCGGGGTAGCTCTCTCGAGCAGTACTTC. The chain employs TRBV3-1 (or the pseudogene TRBV3-2) and TRBJ2-7, with a tentative D call TRBD2 (5 bases). Deletions cut 5 bases from V and 6 bases from J, with 17 bases between. The CDR3 is 14 residues long. The germline V gene has CDR1 LGHDT and CDR2 YNNKEL (reference sequence).

This clone was seen a few times. The chain links TRBV27 to TRBJ1-1; D unclear. CDR3 length: 15 residues. The ends were cut back, 5 bases at V and 1 base at J, with 14 bases in the middle. Germline V CDR1 and CDR2: MNHEY, SMNVEV (reference sequence). This CDR3 is CASSTTGFKNTEAFF. DNA for the CDR3: TGTGCCAGCAGTACAACGGGTTTTAAGAACACTGAAGCTTTCTTT.